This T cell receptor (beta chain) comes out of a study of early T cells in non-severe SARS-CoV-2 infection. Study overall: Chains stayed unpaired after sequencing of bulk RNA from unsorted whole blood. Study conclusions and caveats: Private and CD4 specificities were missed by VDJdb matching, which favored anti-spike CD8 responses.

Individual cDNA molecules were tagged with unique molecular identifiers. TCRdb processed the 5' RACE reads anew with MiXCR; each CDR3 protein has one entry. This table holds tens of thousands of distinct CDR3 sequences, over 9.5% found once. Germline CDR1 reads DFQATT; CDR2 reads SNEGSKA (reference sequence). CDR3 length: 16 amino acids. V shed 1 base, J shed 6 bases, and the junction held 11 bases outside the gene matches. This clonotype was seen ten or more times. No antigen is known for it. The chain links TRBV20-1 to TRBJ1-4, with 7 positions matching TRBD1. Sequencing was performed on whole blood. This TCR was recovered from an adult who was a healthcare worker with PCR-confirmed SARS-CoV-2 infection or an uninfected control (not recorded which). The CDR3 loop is CSARGQEGARHEKLFF. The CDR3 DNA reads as TGCAGTGCTAGAGGTCAAGAGGGGGCTAGACATGAAAAACTGTTTTTT.